The 5 T cell receptor beta chains in this list originate from one sample, sequenced in a study of CD8 T cells in Susac syndrome. It was with random hexamers that roughly 0.5 to 1 ug RNA was reverse transcribed. TCRdb ran MiXCR on the immunoSEQ multiplex PCR reads and lists one entry per CDR3 protein. The sample shows 95,000 to 150,000 distinct CDR3 sequences, over 95% of them seen only once. Specimen: CD4+ T cells from PBMCs. All receptors derive from a human donor with Susac syndrome.

This sequence joins TRBV30 and TRBJ1-2; tentative D call: TRBD1 (6 bases). Trimming took 0 bases from V and 5 from J, leaving 13 bases between them. The germline V gene encodes CDR1 GTSNPN and CDR2 SVGIG (reference sequence). The length of the CDR3 is 14 residues. CDR3 bases: TGTGCCTGGAGTGTACATGGGACACCATATGGCTACACCTTC. Translating gives CAWSVHGTPYGYTF.

The CDR3 loop reads CASRGTSTFF. The CDR3 DNA sequence: TGTGCCAGCAGGGGGACTAGCACCTTCTTC. The chain has TRBV6-5 and TRBJ2-1; 9 nucleotides align to TRBD2. The CDR3 spans 10 residues. V lost 6 bases and J lost 16; bases outside the gene matches: 4. The germline gives CDR1 MNHEY, CDR2 SVGAGI.

V and J are TRBV29-1 and TRBJ1-1, with D perhaps TRBD1 (6 bases). V lost 3 bases and J lost 9, with 17 bases in between. This CDR3 has 13 residues. Germline values: CDR1 SQVTM, CDR2 ANQGSEA. The DNA of the CDR3 is TGCAGCGTTGAGCCGGGGGGCGTGTCAAAAGCTTTCTTT. Residues: CSVEPGGVSKAFF.

The V and J genes are TRBV6-6 and TRBJ2-7; D gene unclear. The CDR3 length is 13 residues. Germline CDR1 MNHNY, CDR2 SVGAGI (reference sequence). The V gene lost 5 bases and the J gene lost 5 bases, with 13 bases spanning the gap. CDR3 protein: CASSLRGLHEQYF. The CDR3 DNA reads TGTGCCAGCAGTCTCCGCGGTCTCCACGAGCAGTACTTC.

The rearrangement joins TRBV20-1 to TRBJ1-5; D is ambiguous. The CDR3 loop spans 12 amino acids. V was clipped by 6 bases and J by 9 bases, with 15 bases between them. Germline loops: CDR1 DFQATT, CDR2 SNEGSKA (reference sequence). In DNA form, the CDR3 reads TGCAGTGCCAGGACCGCCGGAGCGCCCCAGCATTTT. Its translation is CSARTAGAPQHF.